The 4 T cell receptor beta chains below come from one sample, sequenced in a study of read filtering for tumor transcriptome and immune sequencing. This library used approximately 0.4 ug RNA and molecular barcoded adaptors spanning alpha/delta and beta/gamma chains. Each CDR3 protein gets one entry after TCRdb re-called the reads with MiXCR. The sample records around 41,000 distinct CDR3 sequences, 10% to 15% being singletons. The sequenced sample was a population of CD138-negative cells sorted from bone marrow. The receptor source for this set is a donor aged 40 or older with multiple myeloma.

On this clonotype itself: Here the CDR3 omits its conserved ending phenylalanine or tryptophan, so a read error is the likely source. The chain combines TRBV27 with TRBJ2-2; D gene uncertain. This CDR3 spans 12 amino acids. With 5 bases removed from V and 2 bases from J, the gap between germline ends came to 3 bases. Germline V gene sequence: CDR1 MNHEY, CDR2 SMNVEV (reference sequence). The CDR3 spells CASSPNTGELFS. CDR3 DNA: TGTGCCAGCAGTCCCAACACCGGGGAGCTGTTTTCT.

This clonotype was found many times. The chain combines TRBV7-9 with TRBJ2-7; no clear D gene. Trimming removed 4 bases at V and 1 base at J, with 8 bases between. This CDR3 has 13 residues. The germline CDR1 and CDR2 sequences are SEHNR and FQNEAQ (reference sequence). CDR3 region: CASSSAGSYEQYF. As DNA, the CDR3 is TGTGCCAGCAGCTCGGCCGGATCCTACGAGCAGTACTTC.

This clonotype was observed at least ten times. For the CDR3, the DNA is TGTGCCAGCAGTTCATCGATTGGTGAGCAGTTCTTC. Translating gives CASSSSIGEQFF. V and J are TRBV12-3 or TRBV12-4 and TRBJ2-1; no clear D gene. The CDR3 runs 12 residues. Trimming pared 4 bases from V and 9 bases from J, leaving 10 bases between.

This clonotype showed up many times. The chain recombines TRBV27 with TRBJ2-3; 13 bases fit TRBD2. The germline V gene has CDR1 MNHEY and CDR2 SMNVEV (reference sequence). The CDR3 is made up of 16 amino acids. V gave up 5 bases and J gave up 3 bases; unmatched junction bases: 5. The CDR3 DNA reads TGTGCCAGCAGTCCATTACTAGCGGGGGGGACAGATACGCAGTATTTT. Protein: CASSPLLAGGTDTQYF.